Below, 5 T cell receptor beta chains from the same sample are listed, as sequenced in a study of blood T cell repertoires in COVID-19. Sequenced by immunoSEQ multiplex PCR; TCRdb stores in-frame clones only, minus some. The top ten clones hold about 2.1% of a sample with around 120,000 clones, 70% to 90% of them seen once. Sequences were obtained from peripheral blood. These receptors all stem from a man aged 25-45 years with acute or convalescent COVID-19.

The chain has TRBV5-1 and TRBJ1-1; no firm D call. CDR1 SGHRS and CDR2 YFSETQ come from the germline V gene. The V and J ends lost 1 base and 0 bases respectively, with 7 bases between them. The CDR3 loop spans 14 amino acids. The CDR3 DNA is TGCGCCAGCAGCTTGAACCAGGTGAACACTGAAGCTTTCTTT. Translation gives CASSLNQVNTEAFF.

The V and J genes are TRBV11-3 and TRBJ2-2; no clear D gene. V gave up 3 bases and J gave up 4 bases, with 9 bases separating them. CDR3 size: 14 residues. In germline, CDR1 is SGHNT, CDR2 YENEEA. Written as DNA, the CDR3 is TGTGCCAGCAGCTTGGGCAGAACCACCGGGGAGCTGTTTTTT. This gives the protein CASSLGRTTGELFF.

This clone was found once. The rearrangement uses TRBV5-6 and TRBJ1-1, with D possibly matching TRBD1 (6 bases). The germline V gene has CDR1 SGHDT and CDR2 YYEEEE. This CDR3 comprises 14 residues. Between the trimmed V and J ends, which lost 2 bases and 1 base, there was a span of 9 bases. The CDR3 spells CASSFRGGNTEAFF. The CDR3 bases are TGTGCCAGCAGCTTCAGAGGGGGGAACACTGAAGCTTTCTTT.

This clone has only a few counts. The gene calls are TRBV7-8 and TRBJ1-4; 9 bases are shared with TRBD1. Germline lookup yields CDR1 SGHVS and CDR2 FQNEAQ. The CDR3 sequence is 16 residues long. The junction had 12 bases not matched to a gene; V was cut back by 8 bases and J by 5 bases. The CDR3 nucleotides are TGTGCCAGCGGGCCGGGACAGGGCTATCGAAATGAAAAACTGTTTTTT. This gives the protein CASGPGQGYRNEKLFF.

The chain links TRBV4-3 to TRBJ1-2; 8 bases are shared with TRBD1. This CDR3 is built from 15 residues. Germline V lookup: CDR1 LGHNA, CDR2 YSLEER. Trimming at V came to 2 bases and at J to 2 bases, leaving 4 bases not matched to a gene. The CDR3 here is CASSQRRTGNYGYTF. In DNA form, the CDR3 reads TGCGCCAGCAGCCAACGTAGGACAGGGAACTATGGCTACACCTTC.